Here is one TCR beta chain with its context. What it binds is unknown. The data are from a study of shared clonotypes between healthy human individuals. Findings of the study overall: Several donors showed sharing of approximately 5% of naive CD4 clonotypes.

The CDR3 loop spans 16 amino acids. J gave up 1 base and V 1 base, and 0 bases lay outside the gene matches. The germline CDR1 and CDR2 sequences are SGHTA and FQGTGA. The table came from immunoSEQ multiplex PCR; TCRdb's copy has only in-frame clones and leaves some out. This table holds around 1.6 million clones, under 99% found once. This clonotype was sampled from a man in his thirties or forties in good health. This chain connects TRBV7-3 to TRBJ2-7; 14 nucleotides align to TRBD2. Material: naive CD4+ T cells sorted from blood. Sample subset: CD45RA+ positively selected. In nucleotides, the CDR3 is TGTGCCAGCAGCTTAAGACTAGCGGGAGGGTCCTACGAGCAGTACTTC. Translation: CASSLRLAGGSYEQYF.